This entry concerns a single T cell receptor (beta chain). No antigen is known for it. PCR used 60 Vbeta primers and 13 Jbeta primers. This table comes from immunoSEQ multiplex PCR, and its TCRdb copy is limited to in-frame clones, with some not included. Among 150,000 to 200,000 clones listed, 80% to 90% were seen once. The sample originates from a study of cytomegalovirus exposure and HLA in healthy donors. Study at large: An early release of data contained some 80 million unique TCRs, which came from HLA-typed donors.

Whole-study findings and limits: What TCR beta sequences reportedly achieved was accurate prediction of HLA-A and HLA-B alleles in most subjects.

V was clipped by 0 bases and J by 6 bases, with 12 bases between them. CDR3 length: 14 residues. The germline CDR1 and CDR2 sequences are SGDLS and YYNGEE. The chain recombines TRBV9 with TRBJ1-1; D not resolved. Sequencing was carried out using PBMCs. This TCR was recovered from a woman in her thirties in good health and CMV-seropositive. The CDR3 DNA sequence: TGTGCCAGCAGCGTAGTGAGGGAGCCGGCTGAAGCTTTCTTT. As protein: CASSVVREPAEAFF.